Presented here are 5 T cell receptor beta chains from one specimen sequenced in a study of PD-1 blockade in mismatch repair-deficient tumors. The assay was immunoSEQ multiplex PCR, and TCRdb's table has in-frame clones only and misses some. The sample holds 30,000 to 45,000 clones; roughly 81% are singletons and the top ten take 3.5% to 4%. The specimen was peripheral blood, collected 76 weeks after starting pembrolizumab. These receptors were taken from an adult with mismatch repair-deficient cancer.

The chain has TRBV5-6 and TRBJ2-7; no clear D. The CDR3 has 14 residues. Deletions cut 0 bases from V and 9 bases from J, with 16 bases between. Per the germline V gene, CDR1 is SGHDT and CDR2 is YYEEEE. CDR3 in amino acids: CASSLVSQMSLQYF. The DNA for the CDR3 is TGTGCCAGCAGCTTGGTTTCACAGATGAGTTTGCAGTACTTC.

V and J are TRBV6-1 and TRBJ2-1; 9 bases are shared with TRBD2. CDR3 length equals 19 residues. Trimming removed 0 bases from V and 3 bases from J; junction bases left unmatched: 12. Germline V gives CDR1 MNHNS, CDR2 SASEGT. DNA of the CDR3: TGTGCCAGCAGTGAAGCGTTGGGGGCGGGAGGGTCCTACTACAATGAGCAGTTCTTC. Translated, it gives CASSEALGAGGSYYNEQFF.

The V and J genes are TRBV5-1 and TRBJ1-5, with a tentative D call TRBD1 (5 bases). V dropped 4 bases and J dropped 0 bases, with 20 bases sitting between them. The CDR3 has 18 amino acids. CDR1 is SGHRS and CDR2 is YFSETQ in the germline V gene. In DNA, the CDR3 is TGCGCCAGCAGCCCGGGTGAGCAGGGCCGCTATAGCAATCAGCCCCAGCATTTT. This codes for CASSPGEQGRYSNQPQHF.

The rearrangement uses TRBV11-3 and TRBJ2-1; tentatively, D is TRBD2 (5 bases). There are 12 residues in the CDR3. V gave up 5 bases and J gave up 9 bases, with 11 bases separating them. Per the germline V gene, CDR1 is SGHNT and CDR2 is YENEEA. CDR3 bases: TGTGCCAGCAGCCCGGGGTTCAGTGAGCAGTTCTTC. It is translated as CASSPGFSEQFF.

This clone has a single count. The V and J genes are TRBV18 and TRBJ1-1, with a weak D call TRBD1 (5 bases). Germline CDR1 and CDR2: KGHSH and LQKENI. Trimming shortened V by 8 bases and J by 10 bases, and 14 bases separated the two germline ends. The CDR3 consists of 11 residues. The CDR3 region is CASTDSLGAFF. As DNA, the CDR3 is TGTGCCAGCACCGACAGCCTTGGAGCTTTCTTT.